Described below is a single T cell receptor beta chain sequence and its context. Its antigen is undetermined. The sample comes from a study of blood T cells in healthy people across ages. Study conclusions and caveats: It was the long-lived donors that had more naive CD4+ cells and higher diversity than aged donors.

This CDR3 has 15 amino acids. Germline values: CDR1 DFQATT, CDR2 SNEGSKA (reference sequence). V shed 3 bases and J shed 3 bases, with 17 bases lying between them. Alongside a J-beta primer mix, a sample-barcoded 5' primer served in a second PCR lasting roughly 7 to 11 cycles. MiXCR, run by TCRdb on the 5' RACE reads, gives a single entry per CDR3 protein. The repertoire has over 1,300,000 distinct CDR3 sequences, 59% of them found once; the top ten carry 5% to 7%. Sequencing used blood. The chain joins TRBV20-1 to TRBJ1-2, with D possibly matching TRBD1 (5 bases). The clonotype comes from a man aged 18 to 29 in good health. The CDR3 loop reads CSASSGGRVDYGYTF. The CDR3 DNA is TGCAGTGCTAGTTCCGGTGGCAGGGTGGACTATGGCTACACCTTC.